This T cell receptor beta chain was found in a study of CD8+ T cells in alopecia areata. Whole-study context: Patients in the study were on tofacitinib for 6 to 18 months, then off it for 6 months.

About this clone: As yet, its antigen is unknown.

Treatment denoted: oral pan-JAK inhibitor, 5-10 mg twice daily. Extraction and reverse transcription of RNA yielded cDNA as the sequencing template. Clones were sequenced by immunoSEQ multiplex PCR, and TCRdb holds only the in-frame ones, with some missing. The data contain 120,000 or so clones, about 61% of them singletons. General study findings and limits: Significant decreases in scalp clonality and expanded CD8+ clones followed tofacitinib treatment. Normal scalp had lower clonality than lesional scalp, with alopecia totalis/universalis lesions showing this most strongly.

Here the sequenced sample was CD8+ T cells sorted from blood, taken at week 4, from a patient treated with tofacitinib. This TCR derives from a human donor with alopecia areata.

The CDR3 region has the DNA TGTGCCAGCAGTTTCGTCAGGGAGCCCTACGAGCAGTACTTC. Protein product: CASSFVREPYEQYF. The rearrangement joins TRBV28 to TRBJ2-7; TRBD1 or TRBD2 may be the D gene (5 bases each). Germline V lookup: CDR1 MDHEN, CDR2 SYDVKM. V was trimmed by 3 bases and J by 2 bases, leaving 11 bases between them. The CDR3 spans 14 residues.